Below, 5 T cell receptor beta chains from the same sample are listed, as sequenced in a study of cytomegalovirus exposure and HLA in healthy donors. Primers: 60 Vbeta forward and 13 Jbeta reverse. Profiling relied on immunoSEQ multiplex PCR, and the TCRdb table lists in-frame clones only, not all of them. Of some 130,000 clones in the sample, over 75% were seen once. Sample: PBMCs. The receptors shown here come from a man aged 25-45 years in good health.

The chain carries TRBV28 and TRBJ2-7; tentative D call: TRBD1 (6 bases). The CDR3 is 17 residues long. Trimming removed 4 bases at V and 0 bases at J, with 19 bases between. Germline values: CDR1 MDHEN, CDR2 SYDVKM. The CDR3 region has the DNA TGTGCCAGCAGTTCCATGGACAGTCCGAGGAGCTCCTACGAGCAGTACTTC. Translating it yields CASSSMDSPRSSYEQYF. Drawing the rest from reference TRBV28 and TRBJ2-7, the complete variable domain is DVKVTQSSRYLVKRTGEKVFLECVQDMDHENMFWYRQDPGLGLRLIYFSYDVKMKEKGDIPEGYSVSREKKERFSLILESASTNQTSMYLCASSSMDSPRSSYEQYFGPGTRLTVT.

The V call is TRBV5-1, the J call TRBJ2-5; TRBD2 is a possible D gene (5 bases). The CDR3 has 15 amino acids. Trimming took off 0 bases at V and 1 base at J, with 10 bases between the two ends. Germline V gives CDR1 SGHRS, CDR2 YFSETQ. CDR3 sequence (DNA): TGCGCCAGCAGCTTGGAGACTACCCTCCAAGAGACCCAGTACTTC. Its protein product is CASSLETTLQETQYF.

This sequence joins TRBV19 and TRBJ2-1, with 11 bases matching TRBD2. The CDR3 sequence is 17 residues long. Germline V gene sequence: CDR1 LNHDA, CDR2 SQIVND (reference sequence). V gave up 3 bases and J gave up 0 bases; unmatched junction bases: 4. The CDR3 nucleotides are TGTGCCAGTAGTATGACTAGCGGGATGAGCTCCTACAATGAGCAGTTCTTC. Encoded protein: CASSMTSGMSSYNEQFF.

The J gene is TRBJ2-5, the V gene TRBV6-5, with D hard to call. This CDR3 has 14 amino acids. V was shortened by 0 bases and J by 4 bases, with 9 bases between the two germline ends. Germline assignment: CDR1 MNHEY and CDR2 SVGAGI. The CDR3 sequence is CASSYSSAGETQYF. The CDR3 DNA sequence: TGTGCCAGCAGTTACTCGAGTGCTGGAGAGACCCAGTACTTC.

V usage is TRBV28 and J usage is TRBJ2-5, with D possibly TRBD2 on 6 matching bases. The CDR3 spans 14 residues. Between the trimmed V and J ends, which lost 3 bases and 7 bases, there was a span of 15 bases. The germline V gene encodes CDR1 MDHEN and CDR2 SYDVKM. The CDR3 DNA reads as TGTGCCAGCAGTTTCGGGCGGCGGGATGGGACCCAGTACTTC. Protein product: CASSFGRRDGTQYF.